Listed below are T cell receptor beta chains from one sample, sequenced in a study of blood T cell repertoires in COVID-19. TCRdb's copy holds only in-frame clones and misses some; the assay was immunoSEQ multiplex PCR. This table holds roughly 120,000 clones, 85% found once. Sample: peripheral blood. All receptors come from a man older than 75 with acute or convalescent COVID-19. The CDR3 runs from the conserved cysteine through the conserved F or W. A D gene is named only where the DNA matches it firmly. The listing skips clone size in some rows; elsewhere it reads once, few, many or a size class.

J gene | clone size | CDR3 length | D gene | V gene | CDR3 DNA | CDR3 protein
TRBJ1-2 | - | 14 | - | TRBV29-1 | TGCAGCGTTGAATCCACAGGGTACAGTGCGGGCTACACCTTC | CSVESTGYSAGYTF
TRBJ2-3 | - | 14 | - | TRBV10-1 | TGCGCCAGCAGTGAGGTAGTCAGCACAGATACGCAGTATTTT | CASSEVVSTDTQYF
TRBJ1-2 | - | 13 | - | TRBV18 | TGTGCCAGCTCACCAACAGAAAACTATGGCTACACCTTC | CASSPTENYGYTF
TRBJ2-2 | - | 15 | TRBD2 | TRBV29-1 | TGCAGCGTTCAGGTAGCGGGAGGGTCCACCGGGGAGCTGTTTTTT | CSVQVAGGSTGELFF
TRBJ1-1 | - | 14 | - | TRBV29-1 | TGCAGCGTTGTTGCGGGGGTTGGGAACACTGAAGCTTTCTTT | CSVVAGVGNTEAFF
TRBJ1-5 | - | 14 | - | TRBV27 | TGTGCCACCAGGGCGGGGTCCGACTATCAGCCCCAGCATTTT | CATRAGSDYQPQHF
TRBJ2-1 | - | 15 | - | TRBV27 | TGTGCCAGCAGTCCCGACAGGCTTTCCTACAATGAGCAGTTCTTC | CASSPDRLSYNEQFF
TRBJ2-7 | once | 15 | - | TRBV5-5 | TGTGCCAGCAGCTTGGCCCCCACGGGGACCTACGAGCAGTACTTC | CASSLAPTGTYEQYF
TRBJ2-2 | - | 16 | - | TRBV6-1 | TGTGCCAGCAGTGAAAGGTTTAGGGGGAGCGGCGGGGAGCTGTTTTTT | CASSERFRGSGGELFF
TRBJ2-7 | - | 19 | TRBD2 | TRBV24-1 | TGTGCCACCAGTGATTTAGGGAATCGGACTAGCGGGCTTAGCTACGAGCAGTACTTC | CATSDLGNRTSGLSYEQYF
TRBJ2-1 | - | 17 | TRBD2 | TRBV11-2 | TGTGCCAGCAGCCCGGGACTAGCGGGAGTTACCCCGGCTGAGCAGTTCTTC | CASSPGLAGVTPAEQFF
TRBJ2-5 | - | 13 | - | TRBV5-1 | TGCGCCAGCAGCTTTCCAGGGGCAGAGACCCAGTACTTC | CASSFPGAETQYF
TRBJ1-2 | - | 15 | TRBD1 | TRBV5-1 | TGCGCCAGCAGCGAAGGGACAGGGGGTAACTATGGCTACACCTTC | CASSEGTGGNYGYTF